This TCR beta chain was documented in a study of CD8 T cells in ankylosing spondylitis. This clonotype showed up just a few times. Antigen: not known. Trimming cost V 0 bases and J 8 bases; bases outside gene matches: 6. This CDR3 is 16 amino acids long. Germline V CDR1 and CDR2: SGDLS, YYNGEE. Study results and limitations: In ankylosing spondylitis patients, matched synovial fluid reportedly showed significant enrichment of disease-linked clones. Certain motif variants had earlier appeared in reactive arthritis synovial fluid and blood. Clones linked to disease, bearing a CD8+ phenotype, were relatively rare in peripheral blood. Ankylosing spondylitis blood appeared to be characterized by a TCR beta motif of about eight highly homologous variants.

Construction of TCR beta libraries was performed using quantitative 5'-RACE with molecular barcodes. TCRdb processed the 5' RACE reads anew with MiXCR; each CDR3 protein has one entry. The repertoire holds approximately 540,000 distinct CDR3 sequences, 10% to 15% seen once, with 6.8% in the top ten. This sequence originates from a male donor with ankylosing spondylitis. Sequences were obtained from blood, either unsorted or a sorted T cell fraction (not recorded which). The gene calls are TRBV9 and TRBJ2-2, with 11 nucleotides matching TRBD2. The CDR3: CASSVGLAGGRGELFF. For the CDR3, the DNA is TGTGCCAGCAGCGTAGGCCTAGCGGGAGGCCGAGGGGAGCTGTTTTTT.